This entry lists 7 T cell receptor beta chains sequenced from one sample in a study of shared clonotypes between healthy human individuals. The assay was immunoSEQ multiplex PCR, and TCRdb's table has in-frame clones only and misses some. The profile shows approximately 1.5 million clones, about 98% of them singletons. What was sequenced was naive CD4+ T cells sorted from blood. Subset indicated: CD45RA+ positively selected. The receptor set was obtained from a man under 40 in good health.

The chain couples TRBV29-1 to TRBJ2-5; D could derive from TRBD1 or TRBD2 (6 bases each). V was trimmed by 7 bases and J by 2 bases, leaving 20 bases between them. Germline V gene lookup returns CDR1 SQVTM and CDR2 ANQGSEA. The CDR3 totals 15 residues. The CDR3 region is CSAGGDKISQETQYF. The CDR3 DNA sequence: TGCAGCGCCGGAGGGGACAAAATCTCTCAAGAGACCCAGTACTTC.

The chain is built from TRBV19 and TRBJ2-7; a weak D match, TRBD1 (5 bases). Trimming stripped 5 bases from V and 5 bases from J, with 22 bases between. CDR1 and CDR2 (germline): LNHDA, SQIVND (reference sequence). The CDR3 is 16 residues long. The CDR3 sequence: CASSLVWQGNVHEQYF. CDR3 nucleotide sequence: TGTGCCAGTAGTCTAGTATGGCAGGGCAACGTTCACGAGCAGTACTTC.

This sequence joins TRBV7-3 and TRBJ2-2; 8 positions match TRBD1. The CDR3 totals 15 residues. Germline-derived CDR1 and CDR2 are SGHTA and FQGTGA. Trimming cost V 5 bases and J 5 bases; bases outside gene matches: 7. Here the CDR3 DNA reads TGTGCCAGCAGCGTCGGGACAGGTGGGACCGGGGAGCTGTTTTTT. This gives the protein CASSVGTGGTGELFF.

The chain uses TRBV5-4 and TRBJ1-2; TRBD1 might be the D (5 bases). The germline CDR1 and CDR2 sequences are SGHNT and YYREEE (reference sequence). This CDR3 is built from 13 residues. Trimming removed 3 bases at V and 4 bases at J, with 10 bases between. The CDR3 here is CASSSQGAYGYTF. CDR3 in DNA: TGTGCCAGCAGCTCTCAGGGCGCCTATGGCTACACCTTC.

About this clone itself: Distinct nucleotide sequences in the sample also encode this CDR3. The chain has TRBV27 and TRBJ2-7; D possibly corresponds to TRBD2 (6 bases). The CDR3 covers 14 residues. Germline assignment: CDR1 MNHEY and CDR2 SMNVEV (reference sequence). Trimming stripped 5 bases from V and 0 bases from J, with 11 bases between. The CDR3 DNA reads as TGTGCCAGCAGTCCACTCGGGGGCTCCTACGAGCAGTACTTC. It specifies CASSPLGGSYEQYF.

J is TRBJ2-1 and V is TRBV4-3; D remains unclear. Germline CDR1 reads LGHNA; CDR2 reads YSLEER. The CDR3 loop spans 12 amino acids. V lost 2 bases to trimming and J lost 5 bases, with 4 bases between them. This CDR3 reads CASSQRDNEQFF. CDR3 bases: TGCGCCAGCAGCCAAAGGGACAATGAGCAGTTCTTC.

V and J are TRBV5-5 and TRBJ2-4; possibly TRBD1 for D (5 bases). The V end was cut by 0 bases, the J end by 1 base, with 11 bases between. There are 16 residues in the CDR3. CDR1 and CDR2 from the germline V gene are SGHKS and YYEKEE (reference sequence). CDR3 sequence: CASSLAQVLAKNIQYF. CDR3 in DNA: TGTGCCAGCAGCTTGGCACAGGTTCTGGCCAAAAACATTCAGTACTTC.